The 16 T cell receptor beta chains listed next were all sequenced from one sample in a study of T-cell reconstitution after alpha-beta-depleted transplantation in children. Unique molecular identifiers were used to barcode this TCRbeta library. TCRdb passed the PCR reads through MiXCR, listing each CDR3 protein once. Counted here are some 450,000 distinct CDR3 sequences, 43% occurring once; the ten biggest clones make up around a quarter. The sample consisted of PBMCs, taken before TCRalphabeta/CD19-depleted stem cell transplant. The receptors derive from a girl aged 2 to 10 with aplastic anemia, due to receive a stem cell transplant.

This clonotype was observed at least ten times. V is TRBV5-1 and J is TRBJ2-4, with 8 bases that match TRBD2. This CDR3 contains 18 residues. The V segment lost 2 bases and the J segment 2 bases; nucleotides outside the gene matches: 12. Germline V gene data show CDR1 as SGHRS and CDR2 as YFSETQ. CDR3 loop: CASSLGLVLAETKNIQYF. The CDR3 coding sequence is TGCGCCAGCAGCTTAGGGTTGGTACTAGCGGAGACCAAAAACATTCAGTACTTC.

The chain couples TRBV20-1 to TRBJ1-2; D possibly corresponds to TRBD1 (6 bases). The germline CDR1 and CDR2 sequences are DFQATT and SNEGSKA (reference sequence). The CDR3 contains 13 residues. DNA of the CDR3: TGCAGCGAAACGAGACAGGCGGGCTATGGCTACACCTTC. Amino acid sequence: CSETRQAGYGYTF.

As regards this clonotype: The germline gene is not matched at one end of the junction; a read error may be the cause. The genes are TRBV5-1 and TRBJ2-7; D is unresolved. From germline, CDR1 is SGHRS and CDR2 YFSETQ. CDR3 size: 11 residues. CDR3 nucleotide sequence: TGCGCCAGCAGGTTGGGCACGGACGAGTACTTC. It specifies CASRLGTDEYF.

This clonotype has only a few counts. The chain's CDR3 is CASSLDVGGLNEQYF. For the CDR3, the DNA is TGCGCCAGCAGCTTGGATGTCGGGGGTCTCAACGAGCAGTACTTC. The chain uses TRBV5-1 and TRBJ2-7, with D maybe TRBD2 (6 bases). Germline CDR1 SGHRS, CDR2 YFSETQ. The CDR3 extends over 15 amino acids. V was shortened by 0 bases and J by 5 bases, with 15 bases between the two germline ends.

The CDR3, as DNA: TGTGCCAGCAGCTTAACGGGGACTAGGGGTGAGACCCAGTACTTC. It translates to CASSLTGTRGETQYF. The chain has TRBV7-3 and TRBJ2-5; 8 nucleotides line up with TRBD2. This CDR3 is built from 15 residues. Germline trimming cut 0 bases from V and 5 bases from J; bases unmatched to any gene: 5. Germline CDR1 SGHTA, CDR2 FQGTGA.

This chain connects TRBV13 to TRBJ2-3; TRBD2 aligns across 10 bases. Germline CDR1 is PRHDT and CDR2 is FYEKMQ (reference sequence). The CDR3 has 19 amino acids. V was clipped by 0 bases and J by 3 bases; unmatched bases: 12. Here the CDR3 DNA reads TGTGCCAGCAGCTTAGGGCTTACAGCGGGAGGGGGGTCGACAGATACGCAGTATTTT. As protein: CASSLGLTAGGGSTDTQYF.

In its sample, this clonotype was seen once. This chain connects TRBV20-1 to TRBJ1-3, with no clear D. The CDR3 consists of 14 residues. V gave up 2 bases and J gave up 8 bases, with 16 bases separating them. The germline CDR1 and CDR2 sequences are DFQATT and SNEGSKA (reference sequence). CDR3 residues: CSARRHNVVDTIYF. Here the CDR3 DNA reads TGCAGTGCTAGACGACACAACGTGGTAGACACCATATATTTT.

The rearrangement joins TRBV5-1 to TRBJ2-5, with 7 bases lining up with TRBD2. CDR3 length: 17 amino acids. Germline V gene lookup returns CDR1 SGHRS and CDR2 YFSETQ. V shed 4 bases, J shed 4 bases, and the junction held 16 bases outside the gene matches. In DNA, the CDR3 is TGCGCCAGCAGCCCCGGACCGCAAGCTAGCGGCGGAGAGACCCAGTACTTC. Translation: CASSPGPQASGGETQYF. The full variable domain, with the rest looked up from reference TRBV5-1 and TRBJ2-5, is KAGVTQTPRYLIKTRGQQVTLSCSPISGHRSVSWYQQTPGQGLQFLFEYFSETQRNKGNFPGRFSGRQFSNSRSEMNVSTLELGDSALYLCASSPGPQASGGETQYFGPGTRLLVL.

This clonotype has ten or more counts. The V and J genes are TRBV19 and TRBJ2-7; TRBD1 matches at 9 bases. The CDR3 is 15 residues long. Per the germline V gene, CDR1 is LNHDA and CDR2 is SQIVND (reference sequence). Trimming removed 7 bases from V and 0 bases from J; junction bases left unmatched: 7. CDR3 in DNA: TGTGCCAGTACTCCCGGGACAGGGAGCTCCTACGAGCAGTACTTC. Encoded protein: CASTPGTGSSYEQYF.

The chain couples TRBV7-9 to TRBJ1-4; D might be TRBD1 (6 bases). The V gene's germline CDR1 is SEHNR and CDR2 FQNEAQ (reference sequence). Trimming stripped 5 bases from V and 6 bases from J, with 16 bases between. This CDR3 spans 15 amino acids. CDR3 DNA sequence: TGTGCCAGCAGCCGAGACGGGGGCGGGGATGAAAAACTGTTTTTT. The encoded protein is CASSRDGGGDEKLFF.

This clonotype was picked up many times. The rearrangement uses TRBV9 and TRBJ2-6; D is ambiguous. The germline V gene encodes CDR1 SGDLS and CDR2 YYNGEE. The CDR3 runs to 14 residues. V was cut by 0 bases and J by 2 bases, with 3 bases left in between. This CDR3 is CASSVEAGANVLTF. Written as DNA, the CDR3 is TGTGCCAGCAGCGTAGAGGCTGGGGCCAACGTCCTGACTTTC. The entire variable domain, with the rest obtained from reference TRBV9 and TRBJ2-6, is as follows: DSGVTQTPKHLITATGQRVTLRCSPRSGDLSVYWYQQSLDQGLQFLIQYYNGEERAKGNILERFSAQQFPDLHSELNLSSLELGDSALYFCASSVEAGANVLTFGAGSRLTVL.

The chain has TRBV3-1 and TRBJ2-1; 7 bases line up with TRBD1. V dropped 1 base and J dropped 10; count of bases not matched to a gene: 4. CDR1 is LGHDT, CDR2 YNNKEL, per germline (reference sequence). The CDR3 sequence is 13 residues long. The CDR3 DNA reads as TGTGCCAGCAGCCAAGGACAGGGCGGGGAGCAGTTCTTC. Translation: CASSQGQGGEQFF.

The chain links TRBV15 to TRBJ1-3; no clear D gene. The CDR3 covers 14 residues. Trimming shortened V by 2 bases and J by 0 bases, and 5 bases separated the two germline ends. Looked up from germline, CDR1 is LNHNV and CDR2 is YYDKDF (reference sequence). CDR3 sequence: CATSRSGSGNTIYF. CDR3 coding DNA: TGTGCCACCAGCAGATCCGGCTCTGGAAACACCATATATTTT.

The V and J genes are TRBV28 and TRBJ1-4; D uncertain. V was trimmed by 0 bases and J by 7 bases, leaving 6 bases between them. CDR3 size: 13 residues. Germline assignment: CDR1 MDHEN and CDR2 SYDVKM. The CDR3: CASSLWPGEKLFF. The CDR3 DNA reads as TGTGCCAGCAGTTTATGGCCGGGTGAAAAACTGTTTTTT.

This clonotype has just one count. V and J are TRBV19 and TRBJ2-7; 9 nucleotides match TRBD2. The trim removed 6 bases at V and 4 bases at J, leaving 7 bases unmatched. Looked up from germline, CDR1 is LNHDA and CDR2 is SQIVND (reference sequence). The CDR3 consists of 14 residues. The CDR3 DNA follows: TGTGCCAGTAGCTCGTCGCGGGGGGGGTACGAGCAGTACTTC. It encodes CASSSSRGGYEQYF.

This clonotype was counted at least ten times. The chain is built from TRBV3-1 and TRBJ1-1; TRBD1 matches at 7 bases. The J segment lost 5 bases and the V segment lost 4 bases, leaving 10 bases of the junction unmatched. The CDR3 length is 15 residues. CDR1 is LGHDT and CDR2 is YNNKEL in the germline V gene (reference sequence). The CDR3 DNA reads TGTGCCAGCAGCCCCCAGACAGGGCAGCGAACTGAAGCTTTCTTT. Residues: CASSPQTGQRTEAFF.